This record covers a single T cell receptor beta chain. The antigen is undetermined. This record comes from a study of cytomegalovirus exposure and HLA in healthy donors. The study's findings and limits: Clusters of TCRs from the first cohort tended to co-occur in the approximately 120 validation repertoires (as a later analysis found). The study labeled under 200 TCR beta chains cytomegalovirus-associated.

Some clones are missing from TCRdb's copy, which holds only in-frame ones; the method was immunoSEQ multiplex PCR. The sample contains 150,000 to 200,000 clones, about 81% of which appear only once. This TCR derives from a woman aged 25 to 45 in good health and CMV-seronegative. Sequencing input: PBMCs.

CDR3 DNA sequence: TGTGCCAGCAGCGTAGGGGGACAGAGCACTGAAGCTTTCTTT. This sequence encodes CASSVGGQSTEAFF. The rearrangement joins TRBV9 to TRBJ1-1, with 7 bases aligning to TRBD1. Germline V gives CDR1 SGDLS, CDR2 YYNGEE. The CDR3 extends over 14 amino acids. J gave up 4 bases and V 0 bases, and 3 bases lay outside the gene matches.